This T cell receptor beta chain was found in a study of breast tumors, draining lymph nodes, adjacent tissues. The CDR3 extends over 13 amino acids. V was cut by 4 bases and J by 1 base, with 8 bases left in between. Germline V gene data show CDR1 as SGHDN and CDR2 as FVKESK. This clonotype was found many times. Its antigen is not identified. Since a much larger clone is just one base distant, this may be a read error. No conserved phenylalanine or tryptophan ends this CDR3, so it is likely a read error. TCRdb fed the multiplex PCR reads into MiXCR, producing one record per CDR3 protein. The table shows 60,000 to 75,000 distinct CDR3 sequences, with approximately 54% occurring only once. Study results and limitations: Tumors had less TCR diversity than lymph nodes, more than nontumor tissue. Data only fit, rather than demonstrated, lymph node origin of most tumor T cells. Tumor and nontumor repertoires were significantly more similar in luminal-like than in basal-like breast cancer.

The chain links TRBV14 to TRBJ2-7; D is tentatively TRBD1 or TRBD2 (5 bases each). The clonotype comes from a female donor with breast cancer. Some clones in this sample may be carry-over from other donors' samples. What was sequenced was breast tumor tissue. Here the CDR3 DNA reads TGTGCCAGCAGCCTGGGACCTTCCTACGAGCAGTACTCC. Translating it yields CASSLGPSYEQYS.